This T cell receptor beta chain was documented in a study of CD8+CD57+ T cells in acquired aplastic anemia. In this sample, this clonotype turned up a few times. The CDR3 runs 14 residues. Germline V gene sequence: CDR1 MNHEY, CDR2 SVGEGT. The ends were cut back, 7 bases at V and 0 bases at J, with 11 bases in the middle. CDR3 and TCR beta VDJ profiling relied on genomic DNA as the template. TCRdb processed the reads anew with MiXCR; each CDR3 protein has one entry. The repertoire holds some 120,000 distinct CDR3 sequences, with more than 40% as singletons. The sequencing input was sorted CD4+, CD8+, or CD8+CD57+ T cells (not recorded which) from PBMCs. V gene TRBV6-2 or TRBV6-3 combines with J gene TRBJ2-3; D ambiguous. The receptor comes from a human donor in good health, serving as a control. CDR3 region: CASMYRTSTDTQYF. The CDR3 DNA reads as TGTGCCAGCATGTACAGAACTAGCACAGATACGCAGTATTTT.